This T cell receptor beta chain was recorded in a study of T cell changes during pregnancy in multiple sclerosis (dated by TCRdb to between 2019 and 2020). As for the study more broadly: The study looked at changes in the T cell repertoire across pregnancy in women with multiple sclerosis.

From the cysteine up to the phenylalanine, the CDR3 has a length of 15 residues. The sequence is cut down to CDR3 DNA, 45 bases in frame from base 1. V ends up 2 bases short and J 4 bases short, with an unmatched junction base count of 6. CDR1 and CDR2 were assigned from the germline V gene as MNHEY and SVGAGI. Points on this clone: Its antigen is unknown. The input lacks base qualities; no much larger clone sits a single base away.

The library was produced with the immunoSEQ multiplex PCR assay. This is the immuneACCESS table as TCRdb keeps it, with only in-frame sequences that have V and J called. A part of the clones is gone; compared with another copy, unresolved V genes explain less than half, and the rest is unexplained. This sample comprises over 65,000 clones, about 91% of them detected only once. The top ten clonotypes cover under 2% of the sample. This specimen consisted of peripheral blood, obtained in the first trimester of pregnancy. The TCR originated in a female donor in good health, enrolled as a control in a pregnancy study. The V and J genes are TRBV6-5 and TRBJ2-3; 7 bases in between match TRBD1. The sequenced DNA: TGTGCCAGCAGTTACCGGGCTACAGGGGCAGATACGCAGTATTTT. Its translation is CASSYRATGADTQYF.